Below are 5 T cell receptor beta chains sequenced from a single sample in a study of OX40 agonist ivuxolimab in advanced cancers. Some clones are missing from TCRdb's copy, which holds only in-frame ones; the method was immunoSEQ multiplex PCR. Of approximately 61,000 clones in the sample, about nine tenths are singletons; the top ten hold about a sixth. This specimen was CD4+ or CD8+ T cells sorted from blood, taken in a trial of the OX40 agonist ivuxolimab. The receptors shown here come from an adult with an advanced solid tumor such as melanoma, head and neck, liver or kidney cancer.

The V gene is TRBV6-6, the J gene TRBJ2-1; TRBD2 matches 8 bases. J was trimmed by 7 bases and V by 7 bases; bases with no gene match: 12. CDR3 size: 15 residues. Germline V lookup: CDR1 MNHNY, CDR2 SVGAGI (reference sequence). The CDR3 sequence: CASNSYPGTRNEQFF. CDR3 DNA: TGTGCCAGCAATAGTTACCCCGGGACTAGAAATGAGCAGTTCTTC.

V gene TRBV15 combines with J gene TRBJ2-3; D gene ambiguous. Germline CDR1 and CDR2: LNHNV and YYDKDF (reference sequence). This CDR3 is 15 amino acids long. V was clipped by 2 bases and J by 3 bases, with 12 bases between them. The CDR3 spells CATSRLPGPTDTQYF. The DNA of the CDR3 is TGTGCCACCAGCAGATTACCGGGCCCAACAGATACGCAGTATTTT.

CDR3 in DNA: TGTGCCAGCTCACCAATGGACGGAGGCACAGATACGCAGTATTTT. Protein: CASSPMDGGTDTQYF. This chain connects TRBV18 to TRBJ2-3; D is uncertain. The CDR3 length is 15 residues. From germline, CDR1 is KGHSH and CDR2 LQKENI. V lost 2 bases to trimming and J lost 1 base, with 10 bases between them.

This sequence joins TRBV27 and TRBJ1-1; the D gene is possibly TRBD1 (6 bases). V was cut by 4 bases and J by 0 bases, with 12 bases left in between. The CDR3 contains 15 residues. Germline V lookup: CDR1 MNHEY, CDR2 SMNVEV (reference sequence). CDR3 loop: CASSSPGALNTEAFF. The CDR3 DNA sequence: TGTGCCAGCAGTTCGCCGGGGGCTTTGAACACTGAAGCTTTCTTT.

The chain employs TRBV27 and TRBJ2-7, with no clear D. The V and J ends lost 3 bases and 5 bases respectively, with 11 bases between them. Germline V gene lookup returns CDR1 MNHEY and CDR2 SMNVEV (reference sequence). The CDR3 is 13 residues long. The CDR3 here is CASSFEFTDEQYF. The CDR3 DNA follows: TGTGCCAGCAGTTTTGAGTTTACCGACGAGCAGTACTTC.